This TCR beta chain was obtained from a study of blood T cell repertoires in COVID-19. Study information: There were acute and convalescent COVID-19 samples, and they came from the United States, Italy and Spain. Nucleic acid was either cDNA or gDNA, and it came from T cells, B-cell-depleted T cells, or PBMCs.

The CDR3 length is 16 residues. V gave up 3 bases and J gave up 1 base, with 15 bases separating them. The germline V gene has CDR1 SGHVS and CDR2 FQNEAQ. Per the authors' pipeline: Reference gene primers were amplified, and this amplification served to estimate nucleated cell counts. Assay: immunoSEQ multiplex PCR; the TCRdb copy retains only in-frame clones and omits some. From that table come the V and J calls and clone size; the DNA was used to work out D and trimming. The profile shows about 340,000 clones, about 90% of them singletons. The TCR sequence derives from a woman aged 18-29 years who had recovered from COVID-19. The rearrangement links TRBV7-8 to TRBJ1-1; no definite D call. Sequenced sample: peripheral blood. The CDR3 nucleotides read TGTGCCAGCAGCTTCCCCCCGACCGAGGGGAACACTGAAGCTTTCTTT. It yields the protein CASSFPPTEGNTEAFF.